The subject of this entry is one TCR beta chain. Its matching antigen is unknown. This sample is part of a study of long-term antiretroviral therapy in people with HIV. Sequencing used immunoSEQ v3.0 at survey level. Sequencing was intended to reach about 40,000-50,000 T-cell genomes per sample. TCRdb's table, derived via immunoSEQ multiplex PCR, lists solely in-frame clones and lacks some. The sample has about 15,000 clones, around nine tenths seen once. Study conclusions and caveats: Clones that had undergone expansion before ART dominated the repertoire at all time points.

Germline lookup yields CDR1 SGHNT and CDR2 YYREEE (reference sequence). The ends lost 4 bases at V and 6 bases at J; junction bases unmatched: 10. This CDR3 contains 16 residues. This chain uses TRBV5-4 with TRBJ1-2, with 12 bases identical to TRBD1. The sequenced sample was unsorted PBMCs, obtained 2.2 to 2.4 years before starting antiretroviral therapy. The sequence was collected from a woman in her 30s with HIV. CDR3 sequence (DNA): TGTGCCAGCAGCCCCCCTGGGACAGGGGGCTTCAATGGCTACACCTTC. This encodes CASSPPGTGGFNGYTF. The full variable domain, in which reference TRBV5-4 and TRBJ1-2 provide the parts outside the CDR3, is ETGVTQSPTHLIKTRGQQVTLRCSSQSGHNTVSWYQQALGQGPQFIFQYYREEENGRGNFPPRFSGLQFPNYSSELNVNALELDDSALYLCASSPPGTGGFNGYTFGSGTRLTVV.